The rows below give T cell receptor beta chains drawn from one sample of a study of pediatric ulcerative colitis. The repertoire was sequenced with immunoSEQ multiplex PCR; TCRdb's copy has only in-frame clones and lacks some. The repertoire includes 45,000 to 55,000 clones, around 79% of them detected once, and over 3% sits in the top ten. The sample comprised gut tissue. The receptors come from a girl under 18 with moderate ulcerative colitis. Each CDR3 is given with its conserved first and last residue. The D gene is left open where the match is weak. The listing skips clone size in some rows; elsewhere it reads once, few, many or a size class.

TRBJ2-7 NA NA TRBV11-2 CASTHGTASYEQYF TGTGCCAGCACCCATGGGACGGCTTCCTACGAGCAGTACTTC
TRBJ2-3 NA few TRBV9 CASSVAPGTDTQYF TGTGCCAGCAGCGTCGCCCCAGGCACAGATACGCAGTATTTT
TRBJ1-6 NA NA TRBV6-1 CASRRDTAPLHF TGTGCCAGCAGACGGGACACCGCCCCCCTCCACTTT
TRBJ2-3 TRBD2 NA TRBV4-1 CASSQEVLAGTGRGHTQYF TGCGCCAGCAGCCAAGAAGTCCTAGCGGGGACCGGTCGAGGACATACGCAGTATTTT
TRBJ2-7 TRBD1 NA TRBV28 CASSQSATGVYEQYF TGTGCCAGCAGTCAATCCGCGACAGGGGTGTACGAGCAGTACTTC
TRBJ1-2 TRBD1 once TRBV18 CASSPGTVYGYTF TGTGCCAGCTCACCCGGGACAGTCTATGGCTACACCTTC
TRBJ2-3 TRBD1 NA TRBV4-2 CASSPVWSDRDRVALTDTQYF TGTGCCAGCAGCCCTGTCTGGTCGGACCGGGACAGGGTAGCCCTCACAGATACGCAGTATTTT
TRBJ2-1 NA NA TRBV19 CASSPQPRAYNEQFF TGTGCCAGTAGCCCCCAGCCCCGGGCCTACAATGAGCAGTTCTTC
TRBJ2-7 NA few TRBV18 CASSPQGGSYEQYF TGTGCCAGCTCACCACAGGGGGGGTCCTACGAGCAGTACTTC
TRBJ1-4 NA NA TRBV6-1 CASSGGRREKLFF TGTGCCAGCAGTGGGGGTCGTCGGGAAAAACTGTTTTTT
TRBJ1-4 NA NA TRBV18 CASSPQYGNEKLFF TGTGCCAGCTCACCACAGTACGGTAATGAAAAACTGTTTTTT
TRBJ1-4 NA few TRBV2 CASSVSRSNEKLFF TGTGCCAGCAGTGTATCACGGTCTAATGAAAAACTGTTTTTT
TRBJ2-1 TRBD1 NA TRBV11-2 CASSLRRTGDSYNEQFF TGTGCCAGCAGCCTGCGACGGACAGGGGACTCCTACAATGAGCAGTTCTTC
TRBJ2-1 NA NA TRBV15 CATSRAGSYNEQFF TGTGCCACCAGCAGAGCAGGTTCCTACAATGAGCAGTTCTTC
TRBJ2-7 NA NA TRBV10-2 CASIDGTGSYEQYF TGCGCCAGCATCGACGGTACGGGATCCTACGAGCAGTACTTC
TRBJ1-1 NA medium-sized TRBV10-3 CAISAGEGLGTEAFF TGTGCCATCAGTGCTGGGGAGGGGTTGGGCACTGAAGCTTTCTTT
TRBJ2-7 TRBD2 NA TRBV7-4 CASSLAPGLASYEQYF TGTGCCAGCAGCTTAGCGCCGGGACTAGCTAGCTACGAGCAGTACTTC
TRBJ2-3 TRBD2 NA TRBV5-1 CASSFLLAGGGTDTQYF TGCGCCAGCAGCTTCCTACTAGCGGGAGGTGGGACAGATACGCAGTATTTT
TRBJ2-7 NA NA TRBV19 CASSIAGRSYEQYF TGTGCCAGTAGTATAGCGGGGAGGAGCTACGAGCAGTACTTC
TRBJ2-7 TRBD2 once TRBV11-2 CASSFRGGYEQYF TGTGCCAGCAGCTTTCGGGGGGGCTACGAGCAGTACTTC
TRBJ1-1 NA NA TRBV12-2 CASRLAPRDRGRNTEAFF TGTGCAAGTCGCTTAGCTCCCCGGGACAGGGGAAGGAACACTGAAGCTTTCTTT
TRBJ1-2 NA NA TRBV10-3 CAISDSDGGANYGYTF TGTGCCATCAGTGACTCTGACGGAGGAGCTAACTATGGCTACACCTTC
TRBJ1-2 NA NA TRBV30 CAWSLQGGNYGYTF TGTGCCTGGAGTTTACAGGGAGGTAACTATGGCTACACCTTC
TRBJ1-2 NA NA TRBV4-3 CASSQGSRDSHGYTF TGCGCCAGCAGCCAAGGTAGCCGGGACTCCCATGGCTACACCTTC
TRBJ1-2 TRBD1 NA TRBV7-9 CASSLDRVLSGYTF TGTGCCAGCAGCCTCGACAGGGTATTGAGTGGCTACACCTTC
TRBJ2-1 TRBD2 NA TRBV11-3 CASSARLAGEPKQFF TGTGCCAGCAGCGCCCGACTAGCGGGGGAACCTAAGCAGTTCTTC
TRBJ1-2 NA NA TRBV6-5 CASSLLGAESYGYTF TGTGCCAGCAGTTTGTTGGGGGCGGAATCTTATGGCTACACCTTC
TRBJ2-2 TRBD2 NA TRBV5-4 CASSPQTSGRIGTGELFF TGTGCCAGCAGCCCGCAGACTAGCGGGAGGATCGGGACCGGGGAGCTGTTTTTT
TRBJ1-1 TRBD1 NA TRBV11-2 CASSRSRGRGTEAFF TGTGCCAGCAGCCGGTCAAGGGGGCGAGGCACTGAAGCTTTCTTT
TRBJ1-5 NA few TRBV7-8 CASSLSMGLNQPQHF TGTGCCAGCAGCTTATCGATGGGGCTAAATCAGCCCCAGCATTTT
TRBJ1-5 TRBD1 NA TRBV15 CATSRRQGLQPQHF TGTGCCACCAGCAGGAGACAGGGCCTTCAGCCCCAGCATTTT